Listed below are T cell receptor beta chains from one sample, sequenced in a study of a mutant IDH1 vaccine in newly diagnosed glioma. Only in-frame clones appear in the TCRdb table, and some are missing; sequencing was by immunoSEQ multiplex PCR. This sample has about 42,000 clones, with 70% to 90% found just once. No antigen is known for these receptors. Sequenced here: PBMCs, sampled from a glioma patient whose treatment included an IDH1 peptide vaccine. These receptors all come from a man aged 35-49 years with glioma. CDR3s include the opening cysteine and the closing phenylalanine or tryptophan. The D gene is left open where the match is weak. The size field is filled for only some rows; it gives once, few, many or a size class.

CDR3 protein,CDR3 DNA,clone size,V gene,J gene,D gene
CSVSRGTGELFF,TGCAGCGTTTCACGAGGGACCGGGGAGCTGTTTTTT,NA,TRBV29-1,TRBJ2-2,NA
CASSGLKNIQYF,TGTGCCAGCTCAGGACTCAAAAACATTCAGTACTTC,NA,TRBV18,TRBJ2-4,NA
CASSLLQGNYGYTF,TGTGCCAGCAGCTTGCTACAGGGGAACTATGGCTACACCTTC,once,TRBV5-4,TRBJ1-2,TRBD1
CASSSTSGSRETQYF,TGTGCCAGCAGCTCCACTAGCGGGAGCCGTGAGACCCAGTACTTC,NA,TRBV7-7,TRBJ2-5,TRBD2
CASSASGTRRATQYF,TGCGCCAGCAGCGCCTCCGGGACTAGAAGGGCTACGCAGTATTTT,once,TRBV5-1,TRBJ2-3,TRBD2
CASSISIHYNEQFF,TGTGCCAGTAGTATTAGCATTCACTACAATGAGCAGTTCTTC,NA,TRBV19,TRBJ2-1,NA
CPRDRSYEQYF,TGTCCCCGGGACAGATCCTACGAGCAGTACTTC,NA,TRBV19,TRBJ2-7,TRBD1
CASSQGSGSREDEQFF,TGTGCCAGCTCACAGGGCTCCGGTAGCCGGGAAGATGAGCAGTTCTTC,few,TRBV18,TRBJ2-1,NA
CASSLNLGWVETQYF,TGTGCCAGCAGCTTAAATCTGGGTTGGGTGGAGACCCAGTACTTC,NA,TRBV7-3,TRBJ2-5,NA
CASSYRDTPYEQYF,TGTGCCAGCAGCTACCGGGACACACCCTACGAGCAGTACTTC,NA,TRBV9,TRBJ2-7,NA
CASSLEGTGTTEQYF,TGCGCCAGCAGCTTGGAAGGGACAGGGACCACGGAGCAGTACTTC,NA,TRBV5-1,TRBJ2-7,TRBD1
CASSSDSPGELFF,TGTGCCAGCAGTTCCGACAGCCCCGGGGAGCTGTTTTTT,NA,TRBV6-6,TRBJ2-2,NA
CASSVVGSGNTEAFF,TGTGCCAGCAGCGTAGTAGGGTCAGGGAACACTGAAGCTTTCTTT,NA,TRBV9,TRBJ1-1,NA
CASSDGGGYTF,TGTGCCAGCAGTGATGGGGGGGGCTACACCTTC,few,TRBV25-1,TRBJ1-2,NA
CASSLDRAGRQPQHF,TGTGCCAGCAGCTTAGACAGGGCGGGGAGGCAGCCCCAGCATTTT,NA,TRBV7-2,TRBJ1-5,NA
CASSQPPTLAGERYEQYF,TGCGCCAGCAGCCAACCCCCTACTCTAGCGGGAGAGCGCTACGAGCAGTACTTC,NA,TRBV4-1,TRBJ2-7,TRBD2
CASSPETGLETQYF,TGTGCCAGCAGCCCGGAGACAGGTTTGGAGACCCAGTACTTC,NA,TRBV7-3,TRBJ2-5,NA
CASTPYIDSNQPQHF,TGTGCCAGCACCCCGTACATTGATAGCAATCAGCCCCAGCATTTT,NA,TRBV6-5,TRBJ1-5,NA
CASSQGSGGTYNEQFF,TGCGCCAGCAGCCAGGGTAGTGGAGGTACCTACAATGAGCAGTTCTTC,NA,TRBV4-3,TRBJ2-1,NA
CASSFSERVGVTDTQYF,TGTGCCAGCAGTTTCTCCGAGCGGGTGGGGGTCACAGATACGCAGTATTTT,NA,TRBV13,TRBJ2-3,NA
CASSDGRGLYEQYF,TGTGCCAGCAGTGATGGGCGGGGGCTCTACGAGCAGTACTTC,NA,TRBV6-1,TRBJ2-7,NA
CASSDREALNYGYTF,TGTGCCAGCAGTGACAGGGAAGCGCTTAACTATGGCTACACCTTC,NA,TRBV6-1,TRBJ1-2,NA
CASRRDRQDGYTF,TGTGCCAGCAGGAGGGACAGGCAGGATGGCTACACCTTC,NA,TRBV6-5,TRBJ1-2,TRBD1
CARTLYRQSARREGDTDTQYF,TGTGCCCGGACCCTCTACCGACAGAGCGCGAGGCGGGAGGGAGACACAGATACGCAGTATTTT,NA,TRBV30,TRBJ2-3,TRBD2
CASSPSGGAGEKLFF,TGTGCCAGCAGCCCCTCAGGGGGGGCAGGTGAAAAACTGTTTTTT,once,TRBV7-9,TRBJ1-4,TRBD1
CASSLGGRAKDTQYF,TGTGCCAGCAGCTTAGGCGGGAGGGCCAAAGATACGCAGTATTTT,NA,TRBV7-2,TRBJ2-3,TRBD2
CATHRGGNQPQHF,TGTGCCACCCACAGGGGTGGCAATCAGCCCCAGCATTTT,NA,TRBV28,TRBJ1-5,TRBD1
CASSLGGDGNTIYF,TGCGCCAGCAGCTTGGGAGGGGATGGAAACACCATATATTTT,NA,TRBV5-1,TRBJ1-3,NA
CASSPQGGDTQYF,TGTGCCAGCAGCCCACAAGGGGGAGATACGCAGTATTTT,NA,TRBV7-2,TRBJ2-3,NA
CASSPPSSYNEQFF,TGTGCCAGTAGCCCCCCCTCCTCCTACAATGAGCAGTTCTTC,NA,TRBV19,TRBJ2-1,NA
CSVQIGYTF,TGCAGCGTTCAGATTGGCTACACCTTC,NA,TRBV29-1,TRBJ1-2,NA
CASSHRGGGQNYGYTF,TGTGCCAGCAGCCACCGGGGCGGGGGGCAGAACTATGGCTACACCTTC,NA,TRBV7-9,TRBJ1-2,NA
CASSPWGREQYF,TGTGCCAGCAGCCCCTGGGGCCGCGAGCAGTACTTC,NA,TRBV7-6,TRBJ2-7,NA
CASSHSPGTEAFF,TGTGCCAGCAGCCATTCCCCGGGGACTGAAGCTTTCTTT,NA,TRBV7-3,TRBJ1-1,NA
CSVGHSGANVLTF,TGCAGCGTTGGACATTCTGGGGCCAACGTCCTGACTTTC,NA,TRBV29-1,TRBJ2-6,NA
CASSLLAGGPYEQYF,TGTGCCAGCAGCTTACTAGCGGGAGGGCCGTACGAGCAGTACTTC,NA,TRBV7-9,TRBJ2-7,TRBD2
CASSYPDPSTDTQYF,TGTGCCAGCAGCTACCCAGACCCTAGCACAGATACGCAGTATTTT,NA,TRBV7-2,TRBJ2-3,NA
CASRERAGGEQYF,TGTGCCAGCAGGGAACGGGCAGGCGGCGAGCAGTACTTC,NA,TRBV7-3,TRBJ2-7,NA
CASRRLEGTDTQYF,TGCGCCAGCCGTCGGCTAGAGGGCACAGATACGCAGTATTTT,NA,TRBV5-1,TRBJ2-3,NA
CASSYGLYGQETQYF,TGTGCCAGCAGCTACGGCCTTTACGGCCAAGAGACCCAGTACTTC,NA,TRBV7-2,TRBJ2-5,NA
CASSQAGTSGSDEQFF,TGTGCCAGCAGCCAAGCCGGGACTAGCGGGAGTGATGAGCAGTTCTTC,NA,TRBV4-2,TRBJ2-1,TRBD2
CASSLGTSGYNEQFF,TGTGCCAGCAGCTTAGGGACTAGCGGTTACAATGAGCAGTTCTTC,NA,TRBV7-9,TRBJ2-1,TRBD2
CASSPSGTSGRSTDTQYF,TGTGCCAGCAGCCCATCCGGGACTAGCGGGAGGTCCACAGATACGCAGTATTTT,NA,TRBV4-2,TRBJ2-3,TRBD2
CASSLRDRTEAFF,TGTGCCAGCAGCTTACGTGATCGCACTGAAGCTTTCTTT,NA,TRBV7-6,TRBJ1-1,NA
CASSQGRGVSGNTIYF,TGCGCCAGCAGCCAAGGGAGGGGGGTCTCTGGAAACACCATATATTTT,NA,TRBV4-1,TRBJ1-3,NA
CASSHLPGQINTGELFF,TGTGCCAGTAGCCACCTTCCGGGACAGATAAACACCGGGGAGCTGTTTTTT,NA,TRBV19,TRBJ2-2,TRBD1
CASSIAGTGGVSNQPQHF,TGTGCCAGTAGCATCGCCGGGACAGGTGGGGTAAGCAATCAGCCCCAGCATTTT,few,TRBV19,TRBJ1-5,TRBD1
CASPRGPSDGQYF,TGTGCCAGCCCAAGGGGCCCCTCTGACGGGCAGTACTTC,once,TRBV6-4,TRBJ2-7,NA
CASSTGTGDTDTQYF,TGTGCCAGCAGCACCGGGACAGGGGACACAGATACGCAGTATTTT,once,TRBV7-2,TRBJ2-3,TRBD1
CASSGTSAKTGELFF,TGTGCCAGCAGCGGGACTAGCGCAAAGACCGGGGAGCTGTTTTTT,NA,TRBV7-7,TRBJ2-2,TRBD2
CASSGRGQGLPDSNQPQHF,TGTGCCAGCAGTGGGAGGGGACAGGGGCTACCCGATAGCAATCAGCCCCAGCATTTT,NA,TRBV6-1,TRBJ1-5,TRBD1
CASRESGNTIYF,TGTGCCAGCAGGGAATCGGGAAACACCATATATTTT,NA,TRBV10-3,TRBJ1-3,NA
CAGGDRDNQPQHF,TGTGCCGGAGGGGACAGGGACAATCAGCCCCAGCATTTT,once,TRBV28,TRBJ1-5,TRBD1
CASSSFSGRSYEQYF,TGTGCCAGCAGCTCTTTTAGCGGGCGCTCCTACGAGCAGTACTTC,NA,TRBV5-5,TRBJ2-7,TRBD2
CASMRGGKDGYTF,TGTGCCAGCATGCGGGGGGGTAAGGATGGCTACACCTTC,once,TRBV25-1,TRBJ1-2,NA
CASSRQGFDYEQYF,TGCGCCAGCAGCAGACAGGGGTTTGACTACGAGCAGTACTTC,NA,TRBV5-1,TRBJ2-7,TRBD1
CASSLSGTSTGELFF,TGTGCCAGCAGCTTGTCCGGGACTAGCACCGGGGAGCTGTTTTTT,NA,TRBV5-4,TRBJ2-2,TRBD2
CSVVHAGTAYEQYF,TGCAGCGTTGTTCACGCAGGGACAGCTTACGAGCAGTACTTC,NA,TRBV29-1,TRBJ2-7,TRBD1
CASSRTGQETQYF,TGCGCCAGCAGCCGGACAGGGCAAGAGACCCAGTACTTC,NA,TRBV23-1,TRBJ2-5,TRBD1
CASSPLRRGHSNYGYTF,TGTGCCAGCAGCCCCCTCAGGAGAGGCCACAGCAACTATGGCTACACCTTC,once,TRBV11-2,TRBJ1-2,NA